A selection of T cell receptor beta chains follows, all from one sample in a study of identical twins. TCRdb redid the calling of the 5' RACE reads with MiXCR, one entry per CDR3 protein. The sample lists 280,000 or so distinct CDR3 sequences; roughly 8.6% were seen once. The sample was also reused in another study, on yellow fever vaccine responses in identical twins.

The sample comprised memory (CD45RO+) T cells sorted from blood. The receptors derive from a woman between 18 and 30 years old in good health. Each CDR3 is given without its conserved first and last residue. A D gene is named only where the DNA matches it firmly.

TRBV12-3/TRBV12-4	TRBJ2-6	TRBD1	ASSPRDRGGTNVLT
TRBV12-3/TRBV12-4	TRBJ2-1	TRBD1	ASSSPAGGYEQF
TRBV12-3/TRBV12-4	TRBJ2-3	NA	ASRRTVTDTQY
TRBV19	TRBJ2-2	NA	ASSPVGRNGELF
TRBV5-1	TRBJ2-1	TRBD2	ASLRLAGNNEQF
TRBV4-2	TRBJ2-3	NA	ASSQDLGQGADTQY
TRBV6-1	TRBJ1-1	NA	ASSEAVGWMNTEAF
TRBV3-1	TRBJ2-1	NA	ATCKRLLGASYNEQF
TRBV5-8	TRBJ1-2	TRBD1	ASSLVLGQGIGYGYT
TRBV12-3/TRBV12-4	TRBJ1-1	NA	ASRFEGRGEAF
TRBV4-1	TRBJ2-5	NA	ASSQGARTQETQY
TRBV5-6	TRBJ2-2	TRBD1	ASSSADRGYTGELF
TRBV3-1	TRBJ2-2	NA	ASKTGGGTGELF
TRBV4-1	TRBJ1-2	NA	ASREDSSYYGYT
TRBV7-9	TRBJ1-1	TRBD1	ASSLRGQDTEAF
TRBV4-1	TRBJ2-1	NA	ASSHAGLSSYNEQF
TRBV7-6	TRBJ2-1	TRBD2	ASSLGILAGGGTYNEQF
TRBV20-1	TRBJ2-5	TRBD2	SARGWTSGGEETQY
TRBV29-1	TRBJ1-5	NA	SVVAGDNQPQH
TRBV29-1	TRBJ1-1	TRBD1	SAGQGIGNTEAF
TRBV7-2	TRBJ2-3	TRBD2	ASSRGLAGGTDTQY
TRBV7-2	TRBJ2-7	NA	ASSLQALTYEQY
TRBV3-1	TRBJ2-3	NA	ASSRTRLADTQY
TRBV28	TRBJ2-1	TRBD2	ASSVGGAGDNEQF
TRBV5-1	TRBJ2-1	NA	ASSFSTTKDNEQF
TRBV6-4	TRBJ2-1	TRBD2	ASGTSGNTEQF
TRBV6-8	TRBJ2-4	NA	ASSYSIDNIQY
TRBV27	TRBJ2-7	TRBD1	ASSLIVQGVHEQY